This T cell receptor (beta chain) emerged from a study of shared clonotypes between healthy human individuals (dated by TCRdb to the early 2020s). Regarding the research as a whole: The cohort included three men and two women between 18 and 49 years of age. Per donor, three plates each were used for CD4 naive and CD4 memory, two for CD8 naive, and one for CD8 memory. Blood TCR repertoires of 5 or 6 healthy adults were deeply sequenced to estimate repertoire size and the extent of clonotype sharing between individuals. To increase sequencing depth and limit assay-specific biases, TCR repertoire library preparation and sequencing were carried out by different laboratories using diverse techniques. Per donor, leukapheresis produced somewhere between about 0.9 and 10 billion PBMCs. The paper's findings and limits, for the study overall: Higher generation probabilities were observed for clonotypes shared by all four sorted-subset donors than for non-shared clonotypes. When a handful of donors were compared, the shared fraction of clonotypes was 5% to 6.5% for naive CD4, around 3.5% for naive CD8, 2% to 2.5% for memory CD4, and roughly 0.4% for memory CD8. Estimated clonotype richness was generally larger for naive than for memory subsets. Because the study included only a small number of donors, the genetic and exposure-history diversity represented was limited. Rarefaction of sorted-subset datasets indicated incomplete sequencing despite the large sequencing depth. Based on pairwise subsampling, the degree of clonotype sharing among donors was expected to be affected by sequencing depth. Sampling was restricted to blood, and TCR repertoires in tissue are likely to differ from TCR repertoires in blood.

Using the deep immunoSEQ assay, multiplex PCR amplified TCR CDR3 regions from genomic DNA. Genomic DNA extracted from each cell subset was distributed evenly over all wells of several immunoSEQ 96-well plates, and each plate served as one replicate. For sorted subsets, approximately 190 ng genomic DNA, equal to tens of thousands of T cell genomes, was loaded into each replicate PCR. Purified libraries were measured with a Qubit 3.0 fluorometer, size-checked on a Bioanalyzer 2100, and measured again with the KAPA Library Quantification kit. Every immunoSEQ 96-well plate was sequenced on a dedicated single-read 150-cycle Illumina NextSeq 550 flow cell. On the authors' methods: The immunoSEQ output contained only junctional sequences without quality scores, so filtering could not match that applied to full-length reads. Sequences were annotated with PyIR, a Python wrapper for IgBLAST v1.9, using IMGT germline references to assign V/J genes and CDR3. Reads were removed for weak V/J assignments (E-value above 1e-6), missing CDR3, stop codons, out-of-frame junctions, or ambiguous translated residues. V3J clonotypes were defined by identical inferred V gene, J gene, and CDR3 amino acid sequence. Percentage overlap between repertoires was computed as shared unique clonotypes divided by the size of the smaller repertoire. Repertoire richness was assessed with RTK rarefaction, the Chao1 estimator, and Recon v2.1 estimates of unobserved clonotypes. Generation probabilities for all TCRbeta clonotypes obtained by the gDNA method from a handful of donors were computed using OLGA. TCRdb's version of the immuneACCESS table is confined to in-frame rearrangements and falls short of the full clone set. An unresolved V gene accounts for under half of the shortfall where checked; the remainder is of unknown origin. V and J calls and clone size come straight from that table; D and trimming were deduced from the DNA. Recorded for this sample are some 2,400,000 clones; approximately 95% of them occurred a single time. Together, the top ten hold roughly 0.13% of the sample.

Donors were healthy HIV-negative adults with no recently reported acute infections or vaccinations. Only Caucasian adults living in Nashville, Tennessee, USA were represented among the donors. CD4+ T cells were enriched through magnetic negative selection, after which naive cells were positively selected on CD45RA and the remaining negative fraction served as the memory subset. Blood was obtained by leukapheresis, after which PBMCs were separated by Ficoll-Histopaque density gradient centrifugation and cryopreserved in liquid nitrogen vapor phase. Analytical flow cytometry was used to check the purity and quantity of each magnetically sorted T cell population. Each sorted fraction had its genomic DNA isolated and then quantified by UV absorbance on a Nanodrop 2000c. As regards this clone: Its antigen has not been determined. Per-nucleotide qualities are absent, and no much larger clonotype sits a single base away.

CDR1 MNHNS and CDR2 SASEGT were looked up in the germline V gene. V is reduced by 8 bases and J by 0 bases, leaving a spacing of 10 bases between them. The CDR3 numbers 13 residues from cysteine through phenylalanine. The sequence is cut down to CDR3 DNA, 39 bases in frame from base 1. Material: naive CD4+ T cells sorted from blood. The cell subset or site label, as the study defines it: CD45RA+ positively selected. The clonotype originates from a man aged 18-30 years in good health. The chain is assembled from TRBV6-1 and TRBJ2-5; confidence is insufficient to name the D gene. For the CDR3, the sequence is CASLGPDQETQYF. The DNA sequence is TGTGCCAGCCTGGGTCCTGACCAAGAGACCCAGTACTTC.